This T cell receptor beta chain comes out of a study of CD8 T cells in Susac syndrome (dated by TCRdb to between 2017 and 2020). At the level of the whole study: The study used repertoire sequencing to test whether antigen drove CD8+ T cell activation and differentiation in Susac syndrome.

The CDR3 spans 14 residues, from the cysteine through the phenylalanine. Left in the record is the CDR3 DNA by itself, 42 bases read in frame from the first base. The germline V gene sets CDR1 to SGHRS and CDR2 to YFSETQ. V was cut back by 4 bases and J by 5 bases, leaving a gap of 15 bases between them. Here is what the overall study found, with its caveats: The study acknowledged that relatively few individuals were included in the TCR sequencing and HLA analysis.

On this clonotype: The antigen it binds to is not known. Base qualities are missing; no much larger clone stands one base away.

High-throughput TCR beta sequencing profiled peripheral blood CD8+ and CD4+ T cells from healthy donors, Susac syndrome patients and multiple sclerosis patients. The multiple sclerosis controls were treatment-naive patients whose relapsing-remitting disease, either stable or active, fulfilled the revised McDonald criteria. CD8+ TEMRA cells were enriched by FACS, while bulk CD8+ and CD4+ T cells were purified by magnetic negative isolation. Blood was collected in EDTA tubes and processed within 24 hours, with PBMCs isolated through density gradient centrifugation. PBMCs destined for TCR sequencing were cryopreserved in liquid nitrogen and later thawed in a 37 °C water bath. The sorted or isolated CD4+, CD8+ and CD8+ TEMRA cells had a purity of 90% or higher. RNA was extracted using the RNeasy kit, and about 0.45 to 1 microgram was reverse transcribed with random hexamers. The immunoSEQ multiplex PCR assay, which covers 54 Vbeta and 13 Jbeta segments, was used to amplify TCR beta CDR3 regions. Bias from PCR amplification was corrected by using a synthetic template baseline for primer optimization and for computational correction. Per the original workflow: Reads were annotated to V, D and J genes according to IMGT and were analyzed with immunoSEQ Analyzer, with only productive sequences retained. To calculate clonality, Shannon entropy was normalized by log2 of the number of productive unique sequences and then subtracted from one. Public and private clones were assessed among the 100 most prevalent clones of each patient and control. Susac-specific clones were defined as absent from healthy and MS cohorts, 800 to 1,200 published viral clones and other ImmuneACCESS disease sequences. The public reads were reanalyzed by TCRdb: fastp trimming at Q25, MiXCR alignment, in-frame beta chains only. CDR3 protein duplicates are merged, each entry listing the most common genes and DNA. These V and J calls originate from TCRdb's pipeline instead of the authors' own analysis. In this sample the table shows roughly 120,000 distinct CDR3 sequences, 90% to 95% of which occur a single time. The biggest ten clones account for around 0.12% of the sample.

This sequence was found in a human donor with multiple sclerosis. This chain joins TRBV5-1 to TRBJ1-1; a weak D assignment points to TRBD1 (5 bases agree). The sequencing input was CD4+ T cells from PBMCs. The nucleotide sequence reads as follows: TGCGCCAGCAGCCTCAGGGTAGAGAAGACTGAAGCTTTCTTT. The encoded protein is CASSLRVEKTEAFF.